This TCR beta chain is from a study of blood T cell repertoires in COVID-19. Turning to the study itself: COVID-19 samples from acute and convalescent phases originated in the United States, Italy and Spain.

Participant reports of clinical history set cohort assignment. Per the original methods: Estimates of nucleated cell counts were drawn from the amplification of reference gene primers. Libraries were prepared by immunoSEQ multiplex PCR; TCRdb keeps only in-frame clonotypes and omits some of them. The V and J calls and clone size come from that table; D and trimming were worked out from the DNA. In the table there are hundreds of thousands of clones, 70% to 90% of which are singletons. V dropped 4 bases and J dropped 5; count of bases not matched to a gene: 6. Germline V gene lookup returns CDR1 SGHTS and CDR2 YDEGEE. The CDR3 extends over 15 amino acids.

This receptor was obtained from a woman aged 40-49 years who had recovered from COVID-19. J is TRBJ2-1 and V is TRBV5-8; 10 positions match TRBD1. Material: PBMCs or T cells enriched from blood (not recorded which). The DNA for the CDR3 is TGTGCCAGCAGCCGACAGGGGGCAGGAAACAATGAGCAGTTCTTC. Amino acid sequence: CASSRQGAGNNEQFF.